This TCR beta chain was recorded in a study of OX40 agonist ivuxolimab in advanced cancers. Study context: Six ivuxolimab dose levels, 0.01 to 10 mg/kg, were given intravenously every 2 weeks. Study conclusions and caveats: Not determined was the antigen specificity of the expanded peripheral T cells.

Regarding this clone: Its specificity is unknown.

TCRdb's table, derived via immunoSEQ multiplex PCR, lists solely in-frame clones and lacks some. Of roughly 72,000 clones listed, approximately 94% are singletons. This specimen consisted of CD4+ or CD8+ T cells sorted from blood, obtained in a trial of the OX40 agonist ivuxolimab. The origin of this receptor is an adult with an advanced solid tumor such as melanoma, head and neck, liver or kidney cancer.

In DNA form, the CDR3 reads TGTGCCAGCAGCCCTGAGGGGACTAGCGGCTACAATGAGCAGTTCTTC. It encodes CASSPEGTSGYNEQFF. The genes are TRBV13 and TRBJ2-1; 11 bases align to TRBD2. V lost 5 bases, J lost 3 bases, and 6 bases stayed unmatched. The CDR3 extends over 16 amino acids. CDR1 and CDR2 (germline): PRHDT, FYEKMQ (reference sequence).